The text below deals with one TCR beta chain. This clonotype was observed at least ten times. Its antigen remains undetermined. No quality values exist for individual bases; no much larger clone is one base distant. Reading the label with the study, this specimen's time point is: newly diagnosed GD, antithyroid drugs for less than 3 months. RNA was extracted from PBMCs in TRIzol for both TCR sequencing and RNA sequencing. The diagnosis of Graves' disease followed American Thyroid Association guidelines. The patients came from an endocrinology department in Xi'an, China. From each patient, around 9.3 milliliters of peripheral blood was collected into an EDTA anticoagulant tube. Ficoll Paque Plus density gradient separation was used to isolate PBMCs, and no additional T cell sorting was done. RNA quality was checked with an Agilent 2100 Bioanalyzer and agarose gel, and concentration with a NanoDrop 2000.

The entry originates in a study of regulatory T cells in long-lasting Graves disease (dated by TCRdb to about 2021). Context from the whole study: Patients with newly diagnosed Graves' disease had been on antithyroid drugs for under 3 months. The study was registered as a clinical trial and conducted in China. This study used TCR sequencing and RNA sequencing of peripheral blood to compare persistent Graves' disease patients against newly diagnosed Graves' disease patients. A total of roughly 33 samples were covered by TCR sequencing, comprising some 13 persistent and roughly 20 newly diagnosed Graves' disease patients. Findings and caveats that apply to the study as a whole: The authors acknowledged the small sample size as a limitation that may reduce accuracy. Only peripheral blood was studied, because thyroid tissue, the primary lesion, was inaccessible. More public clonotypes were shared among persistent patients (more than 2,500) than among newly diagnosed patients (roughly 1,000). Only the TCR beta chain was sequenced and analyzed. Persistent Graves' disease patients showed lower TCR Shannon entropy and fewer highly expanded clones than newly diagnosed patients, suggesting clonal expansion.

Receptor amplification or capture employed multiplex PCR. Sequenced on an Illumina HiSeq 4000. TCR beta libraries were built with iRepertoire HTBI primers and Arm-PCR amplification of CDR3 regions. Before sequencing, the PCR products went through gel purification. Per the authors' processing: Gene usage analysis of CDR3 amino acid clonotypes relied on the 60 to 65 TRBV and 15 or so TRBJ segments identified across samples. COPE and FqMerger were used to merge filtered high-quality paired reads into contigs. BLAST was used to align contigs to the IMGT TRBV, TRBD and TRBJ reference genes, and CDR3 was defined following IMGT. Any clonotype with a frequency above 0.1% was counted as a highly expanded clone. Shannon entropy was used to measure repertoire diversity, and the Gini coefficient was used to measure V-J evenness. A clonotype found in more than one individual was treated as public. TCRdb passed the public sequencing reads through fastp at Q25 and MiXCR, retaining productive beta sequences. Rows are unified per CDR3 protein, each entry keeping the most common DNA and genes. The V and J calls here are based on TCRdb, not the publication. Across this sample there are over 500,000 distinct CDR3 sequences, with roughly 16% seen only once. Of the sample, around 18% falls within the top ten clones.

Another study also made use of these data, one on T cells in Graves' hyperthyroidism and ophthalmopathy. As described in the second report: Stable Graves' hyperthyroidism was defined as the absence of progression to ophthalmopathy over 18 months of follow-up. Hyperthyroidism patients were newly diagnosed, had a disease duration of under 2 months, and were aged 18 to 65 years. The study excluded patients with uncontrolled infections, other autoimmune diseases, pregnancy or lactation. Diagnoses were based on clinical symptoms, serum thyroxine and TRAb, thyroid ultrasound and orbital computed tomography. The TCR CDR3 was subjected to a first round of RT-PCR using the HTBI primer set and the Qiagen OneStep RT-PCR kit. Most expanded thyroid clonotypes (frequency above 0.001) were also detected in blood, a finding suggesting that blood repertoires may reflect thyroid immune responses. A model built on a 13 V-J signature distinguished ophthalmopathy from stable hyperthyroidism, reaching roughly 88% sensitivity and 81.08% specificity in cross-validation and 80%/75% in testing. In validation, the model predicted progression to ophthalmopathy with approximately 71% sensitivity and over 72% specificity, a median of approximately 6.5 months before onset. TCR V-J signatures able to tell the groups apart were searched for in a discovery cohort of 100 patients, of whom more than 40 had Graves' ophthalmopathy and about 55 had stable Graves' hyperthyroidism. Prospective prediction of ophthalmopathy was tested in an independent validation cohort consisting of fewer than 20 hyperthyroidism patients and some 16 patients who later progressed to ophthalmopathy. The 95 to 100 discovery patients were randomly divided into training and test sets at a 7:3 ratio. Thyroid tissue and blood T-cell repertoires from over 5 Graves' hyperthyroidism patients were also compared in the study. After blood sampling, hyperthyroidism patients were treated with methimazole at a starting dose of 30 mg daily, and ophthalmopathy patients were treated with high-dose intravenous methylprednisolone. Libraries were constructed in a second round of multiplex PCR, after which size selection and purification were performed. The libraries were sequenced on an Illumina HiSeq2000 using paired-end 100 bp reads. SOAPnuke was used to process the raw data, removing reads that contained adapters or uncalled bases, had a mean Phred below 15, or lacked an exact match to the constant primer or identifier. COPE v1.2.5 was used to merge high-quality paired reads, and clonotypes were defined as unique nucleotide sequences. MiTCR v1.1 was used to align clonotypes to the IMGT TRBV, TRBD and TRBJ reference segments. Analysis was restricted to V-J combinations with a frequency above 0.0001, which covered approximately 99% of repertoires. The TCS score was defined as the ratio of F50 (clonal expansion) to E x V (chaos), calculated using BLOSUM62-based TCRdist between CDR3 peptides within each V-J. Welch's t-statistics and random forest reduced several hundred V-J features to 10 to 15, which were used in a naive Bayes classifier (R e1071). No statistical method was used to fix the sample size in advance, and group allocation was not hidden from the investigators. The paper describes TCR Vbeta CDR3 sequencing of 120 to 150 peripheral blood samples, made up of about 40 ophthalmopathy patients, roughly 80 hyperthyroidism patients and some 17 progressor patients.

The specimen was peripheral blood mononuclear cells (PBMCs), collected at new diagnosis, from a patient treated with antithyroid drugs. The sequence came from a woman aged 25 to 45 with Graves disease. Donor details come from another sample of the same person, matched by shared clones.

The CDR3 region reads CASSIDGGMNTEAFF. Here is the DNA: TGTGCCAGCAGTATTGATGGGGGAATGAACACTGAAGCTTTCTTT. The V and J genes are TRBV2 and TRBJ1-1; TRBD1 might be the D gene, on 5 matching bases. A distance of 13 bases separates the germline ends of V and J, which lose 5 bases and 0 bases respectively. CDR1 and CDR2 are drawn from the germline V gene: SNHLY, FYNNEI. The CDR3 runs 15 residues from the cysteine to the phenylalanine. Only the CDR3 DNA stays, 45 bases, in frame from base 1.